A selection of T cell receptor beta chains follows, all from one sample in a study of blood T cells in healthy people across ages. Via MiXCR, TCRdb re-called the 5' RACE reads, giving one row per CDR3 protein. Of about 1.6 million distinct CDR3 sequences in the sample, roughly 32% were seen once. Sample: blood. These receptor sequences come from a woman aged 25 to 45 in good health. Each CDR3 is given with its conserved first and last residue. The order of the fields is V gene, J gene, D gene, clone size, CDR3 protein, CDR3 DNA. A D gene is named only where the DNA matches it firmly. Where a row states a size, it is once, few, many or the class of an expanded clone; other rows omit it.

V gene: TRBV2
J gene: TRBJ1-2
D gene: TRBD1
clone size: few
CDR3 protein: CASSGDSFYGYTF
CDR3 DNA: TGTGCCAGCAGTGGGGACAGCTTCTATGGCTACACCTTC

V gene: TRBV7-2
J gene: TRBJ2-3
D gene: NA
clone size: NA
CDR3 protein: CASSPFVWETQYF
CDR3 DNA: TGTGCCAGCAGCCCGTTTGTCTGGGAAACGCAGTATTTT

V gene: TRBV29-1
J gene: TRBJ2-1
D gene: TRBD2
clone size: NA
CDR3 protein: CSVAASGRWVNEQFF
CDR3 DNA: TGCAGCGTTGCGGCTAGCGGGCGATGGGTCAATGAGCAGTTCTTC

V gene: TRBV9
J gene: TRBJ2-3
D gene: NA
clone size: once
CDR3 protein: CASSVAVYTDTQYF
CDR3 DNA: TGTGCCAGCAGCGTAGCTGTCTACACAGATACGCAGTATTTT

V gene: TRBV20-1
J gene: TRBJ2-1
D gene: NA
clone size: NA
CDR3 protein: CSARGPPTHNEQFF
CDR3 DNA: TGCAGTGCTAGAGGCCCTCCGACACACAATGAGCAGTTCTTC

V gene: TRBV5-6
J gene: TRBJ2-1
D gene: NA
clone size: few
CDR3 protein: CASSLGLTSGGEQFF
CDR3 DNA: TGTGCCAGCAGCTTGGGACTGACTAGTGGGGGTGAGCAGTTCTTC

V gene: TRBV5-1
J gene: TRBJ2-1
D gene: TRBD2
clone size: NA
CDR3 protein: CASSLATLAGGPYNEQFF
CDR3 DNA: TGCGCCAGCAGCTTGGCGACTCTGGCGGGAGGACCCTACAATGAGCAGTTCTTC

V gene: TRBV20-1
J gene: TRBJ2-1
D gene: NA
clone size: NA
CDR3 protein: CSAALAGINEQFF
CDR3 DNA: TGCAGTGCTGCATTAGCAGGTATCAATGAGCAGTTCTTC

V gene: TRBV9
J gene: TRBJ2-2
D gene: TRBD2
clone size: few
CDR3 protein: CASSGQGGSTGELFF
CDR3 DNA: TGTGCCAGCAGCGGCCAGGGAGGGTCCACCGGGGAGCTGTTTTTT

V gene: TRBV5-1
J gene: TRBJ2-7
D gene: TRBD2
clone size: few
CDR3 protein: CASSFSGRISEQYF
CDR3 DNA: TGCGCCAGCAGCTTTAGCGGGAGGATCAGCGAGCAGTACTTC

V gene: TRBV4-1
J gene: TRBJ2-2
D gene: TRBD2
clone size: few
CDR3 protein: CASSQAREGLGGELFF
CDR3 DNA: TGCGCCAGCAGCCAAGCGCGGGAGGGCCTAGGCGGGGAGCTGTTTTTT

V gene: TRBV9
J gene: TRBJ2-5
D gene: NA
clone size: NA
CDR3 protein: CASSGGQTEGGQYF
CDR3 DNA: TGTGCCAGCAGCGGGGGACAGACCGAAGGGGGGCAGTACTTC

V gene: TRBV7-3
J gene: TRBJ2-5
D gene: TRBD1
clone size: few
CDR3 protein: CASGTGDQETQYF
CDR3 DNA: TGTGCCAGCGGGACAGGCGACCAAGAGACCCAGTACTTC

V gene: TRBV6-5
J gene: TRBJ2-1
D gene: NA
clone size: NA
CDR3 protein: CASSYSNYNEQFF
CDR3 DNA: TGTGCCAGCAGTTACTCTAACTACAATGAGCAGTTCTTC

V gene: TRBV7-9
J gene: TRBJ2-2
D gene: NA
clone size: NA
CDR3 protein: CASSLLAVNTGELFF
CDR3 DNA: TGTGCCAGCAGCTTATTAGCGGTTAACACCGGGGAGCTGTTTTTT

V gene: TRBV12-3/TRBV12-4
J gene: TRBJ2-1
D gene: NA
clone size: NA
CDR3 protein: CASSLDGRGGGAYNEQFF
CDR3 DNA: TGTGCCAGCAGTTTAGATGGGCGGGGCGGAGGCGCCTACAATGAGCAGTTCTTC

V gene: TRBV3-1
J gene: TRBJ1-4
D gene: NA
clone size: NA
CDR3 protein: CASSQETSKLFF
CDR3 DNA: TGTGCCAGCAGCCAAGAGACCAGTAAACTGTTTTTT

V gene: TRBV7-2
J gene: TRBJ2-1
D gene: TRBD1
clone size: NA
CDR3 protein: CASRQTGGPYNEQFF
CDR3 DNA: TGTGCCAGCAGGCAGACAGGGGGCCCGTACAATGAGCAGTTCTTC

V gene: TRBV24-1
J gene: TRBJ2-5
D gene: TRBD1
clone size: NA
CDR3 protein: CATSDPDRVPKTQYF
CDR3 DNA: TGTGCCACCAGTGACCCGGACAGGGTGCCGAAGACCCAGTACTTC

V gene: TRBV7-8
J gene: TRBJ2-3
D gene: NA
clone size: NA
CDR3 protein: CASSHMDRGATDTQYF
CDR3 DNA: TGTGCCAGCAGCCATATGGATAGGGGAGCGACAGATACGCAGTATTTT

V gene: TRBV27
J gene: TRBJ1-1
D gene: TRBD1
clone size: NA
CDR3 protein: CASSLISGGGTEAFF
CDR3 DNA: TGTGCCAGCAGTTTGATCTCAGGGGGAGGTACTGAAGCTTTCTTT

V gene: TRBV7-2
J gene: TRBJ2-5
D gene: NA
clone size: few
CDR3 protein: CASSLQAGLIQETQYF
CDR3 DNA: TGTGCCAGCAGCTTACAGGCGGGACTCATACAAGAGACCCAGTACTTC

V gene: TRBV6-1
J gene: TRBJ2-3
D gene: NA
clone size: NA
CDR3 protein: CASSGGLIPSTDTQYF
CDR3 DNA: TGTGCCAGCAGTGGAGGACTAATACCTAGCACAGATACGCAGTATTTT

V gene: TRBV20-1
J gene: TRBJ1-2
D gene: NA
clone size: NA
CDR3 protein: CSVLASYGYTF
CDR3 DNA: TGCAGTGTACTCGCTAGCTATGGCTACACCTTC

V gene: TRBV21-1
J gene: TRBJ1-1
D gene: NA
clone size: NA
CDR3 protein: CASATGGAGAEAFF
CDR3 DNA: TGTGCCAGCGCGACAGGGGGCGCCGGCGCTGAAGCTTTCTTT

V gene: TRBV2
J gene: TRBJ2-3
D gene: TRBD2
clone size: NA
CDR3 protein: CVSEAGGTDTQYF
CDR3 DNA: TGTGTCAGCGAAGCGGGGGGGACAGATACGCAGTATTTT

V gene: TRBV12-3/TRBV12-4
J gene: TRBJ2-1
D gene: NA
clone size: many
CDR3 protein: CASSSDGYNEQFF
CDR3 DNA: TGCGCCAGCAGCTCGGACGGCTACAATGAGCAGTTCTTC

V gene: TRBV5-1
J gene: TRBJ2-7
D gene: NA
clone size: many
CDR3 protein: CASSLSGFEQYF
CDR3 DNA: TGCGCCAGCAGCTTGTCGGGATTCGAGCAGTACTTC

V gene: TRBV5-1
J gene: TRBJ2-5
D gene: TRBD2
clone size: NA
CDR3 protein: CASSLDELAWETQYF
CDR3 DNA: TGCGCCAGCAGCTTGGACGAACTAGCGTGGGAGACCCAGTACTTC

V gene: TRBV20-1
J gene: TRBJ2-3
D gene: TRBD2
clone size: NA
CDR3 protein: CSANLAGHTDTQYF
CDR3 DNA: TGCAGTGCGAACCTAGCGGGTCATACAGATACGCAGTATTTT

V gene: TRBV4-1
J gene: TRBJ2-1
D gene: TRBD2
clone size: NA
CDR3 protein: CASSHGDGRGYEQFF
CDR3 DNA: TGCGCCAGCAGCCACGGTGACGGGAGGGGATATGAGCAGTTCTTC

V gene: TRBV15
J gene: TRBJ2-2
D gene: TRBD1
clone size: NA
CDR3 protein: CATSSDRVAGTGELFF
CDR3 DNA: TGTGCCACCAGCAGTGACAGGGTGGCGGGCACCGGGGAGCTGTTTTTT

V gene: TRBV2
J gene: TRBJ2-3
D gene: NA
clone size: NA
CDR3 protein: CASDGTAPDTQYF
CDR3 DNA: TGTGCCAGCGACGGGACCGCACCAGATACGCAGTATTTT

V gene: TRBV20-1
J gene: TRBJ2-3
D gene: TRBD2
clone size: NA
CDR3 protein: CSATLIWLAGGPDLTDTQYF
CDR3 DNA: TGCAGTGCTACCTTAATCTGGCTAGCGGGGGGGCCTGACCTAACAGATACGCAGTATTTT

V gene: TRBV19
J gene: TRBJ2-3
D gene: TRBD2
clone size: NA
CDR3 protein: CASSTRKLAGGPWRTDTQYF
CDR3 DNA: TGTGCCAGTAGTACCAGAAAGTTGGCGGGAGGGCCGTGGCGCACAGATACGCAGTATTTT

V gene: TRBV29-1
J gene: TRBJ2-5
D gene: NA
clone size: NA
CDR3 protein: CSVEGAKADQETQYF
CDR3 DNA: TGCAGCGTTGAAGGTGCTAAGGCGGACCAAGAGACCCAGTACTTC

V gene: TRBV19
J gene: TRBJ1-5
D gene: TRBD1
clone size: few
CDR3 protein: CASSISRGRGNQPQHF
CDR3 DNA: TGTGCCAGTAGTATATCGAGGGGGCGCGGCAATCAGCCCCAGCATTTT

V gene: TRBV30
J gene: TRBJ1-5
D gene: NA
clone size: NA
CDR3 protein: CAWSGLRGQPQHF
CDR3 DNA: TGTGCCTGGAGTGGTTTAAGGGGCCAGCCCCAGCATTTT

V gene: TRBV20-1
J gene: TRBJ2-3
D gene: NA
clone size: NA
CDR3 protein: CSARDSGPTETQYF
CDR3 DNA: TGCAGTGCTAGAGATAGCGGACCCACAGAGACGCAGTATTTT

V gene: TRBV21-1
J gene: TRBJ2-7
D gene: NA
clone size: few
CDR3 protein: CASSKGTTSGRAFEQYF
CDR3 DNA: TGTGCCAGCAGCAAGGGGACGACTAGCGGGAGGGCCTTCGAGCAGTACTTC

V gene: TRBV21-1
J gene: TRBJ1-2
D gene: NA
clone size: NA
CDR3 protein: CASKLGQLSYGYTF
CDR3 DNA: TGTGCCAGCAAACTGGGACAGTTAAGTTATGGCTACACCTTC

V gene: TRBV6-1
J gene: TRBJ1-2
D gene: NA
clone size: NA
CDR3 protein: CASSDIGYYGYTF
CDR3 DNA: TGTGCCAGCAGTGATATAGGGTACTATGGCTACACCTTC

V gene: TRBV7-2
J gene: TRBJ2-7
D gene: TRBD2
clone size: NA
CDR3 protein: CASSLGAASGGGEQYF
CDR3 DNA: TGTGCCAGCAGCTTAGGGGCCGCTAGCGGGGGAGGCGAGCAGTACTTC

V gene: TRBV7-9
J gene: TRBJ2-5
D gene: TRBD2
clone size: NA
CDR3 protein: CASSLGTVAGGKETQYF
CDR3 DNA: TGTGCCAGCAGCTTAGGAACTGTCGCGGGAGGGAAAGAGACCCAGTACTTC

V gene: TRBV6-1
J gene: TRBJ2-1
D gene: TRBD2
clone size: NA
CDR3 protein: CASTRGIAGGDEQFF
CDR3 DNA: TGTGCCAGCACGCGAGGTATAGCGGGGGGCGATGAGCAGTTCTTC

V gene: TRBV2
J gene: TRBJ2-2
D gene: NA
clone size: few
CDR3 protein: CASSGSVTNTGELFF
CDR3 DNA: TGTGCCAGCAGCGGTTCTGTCACGAACACCGGGGAGCTGTTTTTT

V gene: TRBV5-1
J gene: TRBJ2-7
D gene: NA
clone size: NA
CDR3 protein: CASSLYRDTFTYEQYF
CDR3 DNA: TGCGCCAGCAGCTTGTACCGGGACACCTTCACCTACGAGCAGTACTTC

V gene: TRBV7-2
J gene: TRBJ2-5
D gene: TRBD2
clone size: NA
CDR3 protein: CASSLGLVGTQYF
CDR3 DNA: TGTGCCAGCAGCTTGGGACTAGTCGGGACCCAGTACTTC

V gene: TRBV5-1
J gene: TRBJ2-7
D gene: TRBD2
clone size: few
CDR3 protein: CASSEAPSGATYEQYF
CDR3 DNA: TGCGCCAGCAGCGAGGCCCCTAGCGGGGCGACCTACGAGCAGTACTTC

V gene: TRBV4-1
J gene: TRBJ1-4
D gene: NA
clone size: NA
CDR3 protein: CASSQDQSRRALFF
CDR3 DNA: TGCGCCAGCAGCCAAGATCAAAGTCGTAGGGCACTGTTTTTT

V gene: TRBV2
J gene: TRBJ2-7
D gene: TRBD1
clone size: NA
CDR3 protein: CASSGQGAFEQYF
CDR3 DNA: TGTGCCAGCAGCGGACAGGGGGCGTTTGAGCAGTACTTC

V gene: TRBV7-3
J gene: TRBJ2-3
D gene: TRBD2
clone size: once
CDR3 protein: CASSLSGSTADTQYF
CDR3 DNA: TGTGCCAGCAGTCTTAGCGGGAGTACAGCAGATACGCAGTATTTT

V gene: TRBV11-1
J gene: TRBJ2-1
D gene: NA
clone size: NA
CDR3 protein: CASLGWGDNEQFF
CDR3 DNA: TGTGCCAGCCTGGGCTGGGGGGACAATGAGCAGTTCTTC

V gene: TRBV4-1
J gene: TRBJ2-7
D gene: TRBD1
clone size: many
CDR3 protein: CASSPQRTGGSYEQYF
CDR3 DNA: TGCGCCAGCAGCCCGCAGAGGACAGGGGGCTCCTACGAGCAGTACTTC